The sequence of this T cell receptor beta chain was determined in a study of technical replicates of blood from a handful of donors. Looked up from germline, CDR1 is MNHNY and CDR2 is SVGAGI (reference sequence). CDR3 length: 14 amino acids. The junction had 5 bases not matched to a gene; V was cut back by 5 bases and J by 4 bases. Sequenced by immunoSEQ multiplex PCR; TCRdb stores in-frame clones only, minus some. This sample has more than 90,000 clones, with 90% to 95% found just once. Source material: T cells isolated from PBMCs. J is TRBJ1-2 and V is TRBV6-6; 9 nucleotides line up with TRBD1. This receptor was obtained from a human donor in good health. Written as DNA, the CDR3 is TGTGCCAGCAGTGGACAGGGGACCCCCTATGGCTACACCTTC. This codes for CASSGQGTPYGYTF.